This T cell receptor (beta chain) was sequenced in a study of T cells in localized non-small cell lung cancer (dated by TCRdb to 2020 to 2021). Regarding the research as a whole: T cell repertoires of 236 early-stage NSCLC patients were analyzed, with tumors being compared against uninvolved tumor-adjacent lungs. The mean age of the NSCLC patients was 50 to 85 years, with 120 to 150 men and 110 or so women. The cohort was made up of about 240 treatment-naive NSCLC patients whose localized lung tumors had been resected. Overall results and qualifications from the work: A median of roughly 60 of the top 100 tumor clones turned up in the paired uninvolved adjacent lung, and under 30 of those clones also ranked among the top 100 of that same adjacent lung. Because the study design was exploratory, TCR variables were selected using unadjusted p-values without false-discovery rate correction. Because multi-region tumor sequencing was not done, intratumor heterogeneity could not be ruled out. Longer overall survival was associated with higher T cell density in blood, whereas shorter survival was associated with higher clonality in adjacent lung. The highest T cell clonality was observed in uninvolved tumor-adjacent lung, where clonality exceeded that of tumor, suggesting that antigenic responses were more focused in uninvolved tumor-adjacent lung.

At diagnosis, peripheral blood, uninvolved tumor-adjacent lung and tumor were collected and stored as a combination of fresh-frozen and FFPE material. For TCR repertoire profiling, blood samples were analyzed as peripheral blood mononuclear cells. TCR beta CDR3 regions were sequenced from DNA using the immunoSEQ Assay. From the authors' description of their analysis: T cell density was computed as TCR beta template counts normalized to usable DNA estimated by amplifying housekeeping genes. Using the preseqR package, richness was estimated by extrapolating to 120,000 templates for tissue samples and 400,000 templates for PBMC samples. Clonality was defined as one minus Pielou's evenness. Differential abundance testing on productive amino-acid clonotypes, with a minimum total count of 5 and an alpha of 0.1, was used to identify tissue-enriched TCRs. The Jaccard Index and the Morisita Overlap Index were used to quantify repertoire overlap between compartments. TCR beta CDR3s were clustered by GLIPH together with public tetramer-defined viral CDR3s, and at least three viral sequences plus V-gene enrichment were required for viral motifs. Here the immuneACCESS table is served through TCRdb, limited to in-frame sequences with V and J called. Missing clones are a known gap in these copies; in checked studies unresolved V genes cover under half, and the rest lacks a known reason. V and J calls and clone size follow that table, whereas D and trimming were derived from the DNA. The sample table holds 52,000 or so clones, of which around 86% were seen once. The top ten hold 15% to 20% of the sample.

V is pruned by 10 bases and J by 0 bases, leaving 13 bases of the junction without a gene match. CDR1 is given as WNHNN and CDR2 as SYGVQD, both from the germline V gene (reference sequence). The CDR3 runs 19 amino acids, cysteine and phenylalanine included. Left in the record is the CDR3 DNA by itself, 57 bases read in frame from the first base. In regard to this clone: The clone's antigen remains unknown. Base-call qualities are not available, and no considerably larger clone is one nucleotide away.

This receptor was taken from a male donor aged 60 or over with stage III squamous cell lung carcinoma. The V gene is TRBV10-1 and the J gene is TRBJ2-6, and 12 junction bases match TRBD1. The input for sequencing was peripheral blood, taken before any cancer treatment. The nucleotide sequence is TGCGCCACCCCGGGGGGGACAGGGGGCACAATCTCTGGGGCCAACGTCCTGACTTTC. This is translated as CATPGGTGGTISGANVLTF.